These 2 T cell receptor beta chains were sequenced from one sample in a study of T cells after yellow fever vaccination. TCRdb processed the 5' RACE reads anew with MiXCR; each CDR3 protein has one entry. This sample has under 300,000 distinct CDR3 sequences, with 10% to 15% found just once. Sequencing used CD4+ T cells sorted from PBMCs, obtained 45 days after the yellow fever booster vaccination. Every receptor here comes from a man in his thirties or forties who received the YFV17D yellow fever vaccine.

In its sample, this clonotype was seen a few times. The chain uses TRBV5-1 and TRBJ2-3; D call uncertain. This CDR3 contains 15 residues. Deletions cut 4 bases from V and 0 bases from J, with 12 bases between. Germline V lookup: CDR1 SGHRS, CDR2 YFSETQ. The CDR3 DNA follows: TGCGCCAGCAGCCCCGCGACGGTTAGCACAGATACGCAGTATTTT. Residues: CASSPATVSTDTQYF.

This clonotype has a handful of counts. The chain links TRBV29-1 to TRBJ1-2, with D unclear. The CDR3 covers 11 residues. Per germline, CDR1 SQVTM and CDR2 ANQGSEA. The germline V and J ends were trimmed by 0 bases and 8 bases, with 7 bases remaining between them. The CDR3 DNA reads as TGCAGCGTTGAAGAAGGCGGCGGCTACACCTTC. This sequence encodes CSVEEGGGYTF.